This TCR beta chain was retrieved from a study of CD8+CD57+ T cells in acquired aplastic anemia. Study-wide points: It was found that more than 25 CD8+ CDR3 sequences were shared between patients and controls.

Concerning this clonotype: Its antigen is currently unknown.

CDR3 length equals 12 residues. The V gene's germline CDR1 is DFQATT and CDR2 SNEGSKA (reference sequence). V shed 0 bases and J shed 4 bases, with 7 bases lying between them. The sequenced patients had an expansion of CD8+CD57+ cells seen by flow cytometry. All patients had severe acquired aplastic anemia. Blood sampling was performed on the patients, and none of them had received therapy by then. The template for TCR beta VDJ and CDR3 sequence profiling was genomic DNA. Via MiXCR, TCRdb re-called the reads, giving one row per CDR3 protein. In the table there are about 150,000 distinct CDR3 sequences, roughly 54% of which are singletons.

The chain has TRBV20-1 and TRBJ2-7; D uncertain. Sequenced material: sorted CD4+, CD8+, or CD8+CD57+ T cells (not recorded which) from PBMCs. This clonotype originated in a human donor with aplastic anemia. CDR3 protein: CSARDQIYEQYF. The CDR3 nucleotides read TGCAGTGCTAGAGATCAAATATACGAGCAGTACTTC.